This record concerns one TCR beta chain sequence. The antigen is not known. Use of 60 Vbeta and 13 Jbeta primers characterized the PCR. TCRdb's copy holds only in-frame clones and misses some; the assay was immunoSEQ multiplex PCR. In the table there are roughly 200,000 clones, over 70% of which are singletons. The entry originates in a study of cytomegalovirus exposure and HLA in healthy donors. Between the trimmed V and J ends, which lost 3 bases and 3 bases, there was a span of 7 bases. This CDR3 comprises 13 residues. CDR1 and CDR2 (germline): SGHKS, YYEKEE (reference sequence). Study observations and caveats: Links to common viral pathogens appeared, in a later analysis, for several of the most significant clusters.

The sequenced sample was PBMCs. The chain employs TRBV5-5 and TRBJ2-1; D remains unclear. The receptor comes from a male donor in good health and CMV-seronegative. Here the CDR3 DNA reads TGTGCCAGCAGCTACAACGACTACAATGAGCAGTTCTTC. This codes for CASSYNDYNEQFF.